This T cell receptor (beta chain) was recovered during a study of T cell responses to AZD1222 COVID-19 vaccine. Overall study findings and caveats: Possibly, clonal diversity was underestimated; donors were largely white British and included more females.

The CDR3 is made up of 15 amino acids. Germline V gene lookup returns CDR1 SEHNR and CDR2 FQNEAQ (reference sequence). Trimming pared 5 bases from V and 2 bases from J, leaving 13 bases between. On this clone: Its antigen is as yet unknown.

The repertoire was sequenced with immunoSEQ multiplex PCR; TCRdb's copy has only in-frame clones and lacks some. The data show more than 120,000 clones, about 86% seen once. Sequencing used peripheral blood, obtained 28 days after the second AZD1222 dose. V gene TRBV7-9 combines with J gene TRBJ1-3; TRBD1 might be the D (6 bases). This TCR derives from an adult who received the AZD1222 COVID-19 vaccine. CDR3 in DNA: TGTGCCAGCAGCCGGACCTCAGGGGCTGGAAACACCATATATTTT. It specifies CASSRTSGAGNTIYF.